A selection of T cell receptor beta chains follows, all from one sample in a study of T cells in Graves' hyperthyroidism and ophthalmopathy. TCRdb redid the calling of the multiplex PCR reads with MiXCR, one entry per CDR3 protein. Altogether about 480,000 distinct CDR3 sequences are present, around 22% being singletons, with the ten largest covering over 9%. Sequenced sample: blood. These receptors all stem from a woman in her twenties or thirties with Graves' ophthalmopathy. Both conserved end residues are part of each CDR3. A D gene is named only where the DNA matches it firmly. Clone sizes are given selectively: once, few, many, or a class where the clone is expanded.

>few|TRBJ1-1|TRBV6-5|NA
TGTGCCAGCAGTTACGCAGGGGAAGGATTGGGTGAAGCTTTCTTT
CASSYAGEGLGEAFF
>many|TRBJ2-3|TRBV15|NA
TGTGCCACCAGCAGAGATTGGAGCGCAGATACGCAGTATTTT
CATSRDWSADTQYF
>NA|TRBJ2-7|TRBV6-2/TRBV6-3|TRBD2
TGTGCCCCGACCAACGGGACAGTGGGACTAGCGGGGGCTGTCTACGAGCAGTACTTC
CAPTNGTVGLAGAVYEQYF
>many|TRBJ2-5|TRBV7-2|NA
TGTGCCAGCAGCTTAAGCTATCAAGAGACCCAGTACTTC
CASSLSYQETQYF
>NA|TRBJ1-6|TRBV4-2|NA
TGTGCCAGCAGCCAACTGTGGCAGACCTATAATTCACCCCTCCACTTT
CASSQLWQTYNSPLHF
>many|TRBJ1-3|TRBV30|NA
TGTGCCTGGAGACCCACCCGCCTGAGCTCTGGAAACACCATATATTTT
CAWRPTRLSSGNTIYF
>NA|TRBJ1-1|TRBV7-6|TRBD1
TGTGCCAGCAGCTCACAGGGGGGAAGCACTGAAGCTTTCTTT
CASSSQGGSTEAFF
>NA|TRBJ1-2|TRBV30|TRBD1
TGTGCCTGGAGACAGGGGGAAAGCTATGGCTACACCTTC
CAWRQGESYGYTF
>NA|TRBJ1-2|TRBV12-3/TRBV12-4|TRBD1
TGTGCCAGCAGTCAAGACAGGGCGAATAACTATGGCTACACCTTC
CASSQDRANNYGYTF
>few|TRBJ1-2|TRBV6-1|NA
TGTGCCAGCACATGGGGGGAGAACTATGGCTACACCTTC
CASTWGENYGYTF
>many|TRBJ2-5|TRBV7-3|NA
TGTGCCAGCAGCTCCTACGGGGGGCCACCGTACCAAGAGACCCAGTACTTC
CASSSYGGPPYQETQYF
>few|TRBJ2-5|TRBV28|TRBD2
TGTGCCAGCAGCCCGGGACTAGATCAGGAGACCCAGTACTTC
CASSPGLDQETQYF
>NA|TRBJ1-2|TRBV9|TRBD1
TGTGCCAGCACCATTGGGCAGGGGGCCTATGGCTACACCTTC
CASTIGQGAYGYTF
>many|TRBJ2-7|TRBV6-5|TRBD2
TGTGCCAGCAGCTTAGCGGGTACCACGGGGCAGTACTTC
CASSLAGTTGQYF
>few|TRBJ2-7|TRBV7-2|TRBD1
TGTGCCAGCAGCGCAGAAACAGGGGCCTACGAGCAGTACTTC
CASSAETGAYEQYF
>once|TRBJ2-7|TRBV12-3/TRBV12-4|NA
TGTGCCAGCAGTTTTAGGGGGAGGGCCGTTTACGAGCAGTACTTC
CASSFRGRAVYEQYF
>few|TRBJ1-5|TRBV30|NA
TGTGCCTGGAGTGTAATGGGCGCCGGCAATCAGCCCCAGCATTTT
CAWSVMGAGNQPQHF
>many|TRBJ2-3|TRBV18|NA
TGTGCCAGCTCACCACAGGGGGGAGGAGATACGCAGTATTTT
CASSPQGGGDTQYF
>many|TRBJ2-2|TRBV12-3/TRBV12-4|NA
TGTGCCAGCAGTTTACTACAGACCGGGGAGCTGTTTTTT
CASSLLQTGELFF
>NA|TRBJ1-1|TRBV28|NA
TGTGCCAGCAGTTACATTTGGGCGGAGAACACTGAAGCTTTCTTT
CASSYIWAENTEAFF
>NA|TRBJ1-1|TRBV12-3/TRBV12-4|NA
TGTGCTAGCAGTTCAAAACGCCCCGGAGGGGCTGGGAACACTGAAGCTTGCTTT
CASSSKRPGGAGNTEACF
>NA|TRBJ1-5|TRBV6-5|TRBD1
TGTGCCAGCAGTTCCGGGACAGGGCTCAACAAGCAGCCCCAGCATTTT
CASSSGTGLNKQPQHF
>NA|TRBJ2-6|TRBV7-3|TRBD1
TGTGCCAGCAGCCCCGGGACAGGGGGAGTCTTTGGGGCCAACGTCCTGACTTTC
CASSPGTGGVFGANVLTF
>few|TRBJ2-7|TRBV30|TRBD1
TGTGCCTGGAGTTGGGACAGCCGCTCCTACGAGCAGTACTTC
CAWSWDSRSYEQYF
>NA|TRBJ1-2|TRBV12-3/TRBV12-4|TRBD1
TGTGCCAGCAGTTTACCCGGGACAGCTAACTATGGCTACACCTTC
CASSLPGTANYGYTF
>many|TRBJ1-5|TRBV7-6|TRBD1
TGTGCCAGCAGCTTAGAAGGGGGCAGGAGTCAGCCCCAGCATTTT
CASSLEGGRSQPQHF
>once|TRBJ1-1|TRBV7-2|NA
TGTGCCAGCAGCTTTCGGAGGCACACTGAAGCTTTCTTT
CASSFRRHTEAFF
>few|TRBJ2-5|TRBV6-5|NA
TGTGCCAGCAGTTACCCCGCGGATCTAGGGAGTGAGACCCAGTACTTC
CASSYPADLGSETQYF
>NA|TRBJ1-5|TRBV28|NA
TGTGCCAGCAGTCCAGAGGCAGGGGTAGATCAGCCCCAGCATTTT
CASSPEAGVDQPQHF
>many|TRBJ2-7|TRBV28|NA
TGTGCCAGCAGCCCACAGGGATGGGATGAGCAGTACTTC
CASSPQGWDEQYF
>many|TRBJ2-2|TRBV5-1|NA
TGCGCCAGCAGCACGGAGGGGGACACCGGGGAGCTGTTTTTT
CASSTEGDTGELFF
>NA|TRBJ2-7|TRBV7-2|NA
TGTGCCAGCAGCGCGAACCAGGGTCCCTACGAGCAGTACTTC
CASSANQGPYEQYF
>many|TRBJ1-5|TRBV6-1|TRBD1
TGTGCCAGCAGGACGACAGGGGGGGGACAGCCCCAGCATTTT
CASRTTGGGQPQHF
>many|TRBJ2-7|TRBV12-3/TRBV12-4|NA
TGTGCCAGCAGTTTAGGACAGAGTGCCTACGAGCAGTACTTC
CASSLGQSAYEQYF
>NA|TRBJ2-6|TRBV10-3|TRBD1
TGTGCCATCAGTGGCATTCGGACAGGCGCCAGCTCTGGGGCCAACGTCCTGACTTTC
CAISGIRTGASSGANVLTF
>few|TRBJ1-2|TRBV4-3|NA
TGCGCCAGCAGCCTTCTACACCGGGACTCAAACCGGGGTGGCTACACCTTC
CASSLLHRDSNRGGYTF
>NA|TRBJ1-1|TRBV10-3|NA
TGTGCCATCAGTGAGTCGAGGAGGCAGTACACTGAAGCTTTCTTT
CAISESRRQYTEAFF
>many|TRBJ2-7|TRBV28|NA
TGTGCCAACAGTTTAAGTCCGAGGTACTCCTACGAGCAGTACTTC
CANSLSPRYSYEQYF
>few|TRBJ2-7|TRBV6-1|TRBD1
TGTGCCAGCAGTCCAGGGGGCGGTCGCGACGAGCAGTACTTC
CASSPGGGRDEQYF
>NA|TRBJ2-7|TRBV6-1|NA
TGTGCCAGCAGTGGGCACTTCGAGCAGTACTTC
CASSGHFEQYF
>many|TRBJ1-1|TRBV6-5|NA
TGTGCCAGCAGTTACACAGACCGATACACTGAAGCTTTCTTT
CASSYTDRYTEAFF
>many|TRBJ2-5|TRBV5-1|NA
TGCGCCAGCAGCTTGGAAGGGGGTGACGAGACCCAGTACTTC
CASSLEGGDETQYF
>many|TRBJ1-2|TRBV19|NA
TGTGCCAGTAGTTCCGGACTCAATAACTATGGCTACACCTTC
CASSSGLNNYGYTF
>many|TRBJ1-1|TRBV6-5|NA
TGTGCCAGCAGTTACTCTCTCCGAACTGAAGCTTTCTTT
CASSYSLRTEAFF
>once|TRBJ1-3|TRBV12-3/TRBV12-4|NA
TGTGCCAGCAGTAGATTAGTGGACACCATATATTTT
CASSRLVDTIYF
>NA|TRBJ2-7|TRBV9|TRBD2
TGTGCCAGCAGCGTAGATGCGGCTAGCGGAGGGTACGAGCAGTACTTC
CASSVDAASGGYEQYF
>NA|TRBJ2-2|TRBV20-1|TRBD2
TGCAGTGCTAGAGAAAGCGGGGGTAGCACCGGGGAGCTGTTTTTT
CSARESGGSTGELFF
>NA|TRBJ1-1|TRBV7-3|NA
TGTGCCAGCAGCTCCCCCCCGGACACTGAAGCTTTCTTT
CASSSPPDTEAFF